The 28 T cell receptor beta chains given below trace back to one sample, sequenced in a study of spatial heterogeneity in lung cancer. TCRdb reprocessed the 5' RACE reads with MiXCR, giving one entry per CDR3 protein. Among about 61,000 distinct CDR3 sequences, under 7.5% were seen once, and the ten largest hold approximately 14%. Time point of the sample: sample taken at primary tumor resection. The sequencing used PBMCs, collected at surgery. The receptor source for this set is a female donor with early-stage non-small cell lung cancer.

The table lists this clonotype with many counts. The chain uses TRBV24-1 and TRBJ1-1; a possible D gene is TRBD1 (5 bases). The CDR3 has 13 amino acids. Germline V gene sequence: CDR1 KGHDR, CDR2 SFDVKD. V lost 7 bases and J lost 4, with 12 bases in between. CDR3 in DNA: TGTGCCACCAGCCCCAGGGCGAGCACTGAAGCTTTCTTT. Translating it yields CATSPRASTEAFF.

This clonotype was picked up a small number of times. The rearrangement uses TRBV7-2 and TRBJ1-4; D possibly corresponds to TRBD1 (5 bases). V gave up 7 bases and J gave up 8 bases, with 17 bases separating them. CDR3 length: 14 residues. The germline V gene has CDR1 SGHTA and CDR2 FQGNSA. CDR3 nucleotide sequence: TGTGCCAGCACCCCGAGGCAGGGAAGAGAAAAACTGTTTTTT. This gives the protein CASTPRQGREKLFF.

This clonotype was seen repeatedly, ten times or more. CDR3: CASSRGLASSYREQFF. As DNA, the CDR3 is TGTGCCAGCAGCCGCGGACTAGCGTCCTCCTACAGGGAGCAGTTCTTC. V usage is TRBV11-1 and J usage is TRBJ2-1, with 9 bases aligning to TRBD2. The CDR3 contains 16 residues. Per the germline V gene, CDR1 is SGHAT and CDR2 is FQDESV (reference sequence). The J segment lost 10 bases and the V segment lost 5 bases, leaving 15 bases of the junction unmatched.

This clonotype was recorded many times. CDR3 sequence reads: CASSLGLAGGTPYEQYF. The CDR3 nucleotides read TGCGCCAGCAGCTTGGGACTAGCGGGAGGTACTCCCTACGAGCAGTACTTC. V is TRBV5-1 and J is TRBJ2-7; 13 bases agree with TRBD2. V shed 0 bases and J 2 bases; nucleotides not matched to a gene: 5. Germline CDR1 SGHRS, CDR2 YFSETQ. This CDR3 has 17 amino acids. Based on the CDR3 plus reference TRBV5-1 and TRBJ2-7, the full variable domain is KAGVTQTPRYLIKTRGQQVTLSCSPISGHRSVSWYQQTPGQGLQFLFEYFSETQRNKGNFPGRFSGRQFSNSRSEMNVSTLELGDSALYLCASSLGLAGGTPYEQYFGPGTRLTVT.

This clonotype was seen ten or more times. J is TRBJ2-1 and V is TRBV7-2; maybe TRBD1 (5 bases). The CDR3 runs to 17 residues. V was pared by 1 base and J by 0 bases, with 13 bases between. Germline assignment: CDR1 SGHTA and CDR2 FQGNSA. This CDR3 is CASSLVTALSSYNEQFF. CDR3 sequence (DNA): TGTGCCAGCAGCTTAGTGACAGCTCTAAGCTCCTACAATGAGCAGTTCTTC.

V usage is TRBV9 and J usage is TRBJ1-1; D remains unclear. Germline V gives CDR1 SGDLS, CDR2 YYNGEE. V was trimmed by 2 bases and J by 4 bases, leaving 12 bases between them. CDR3 size: 14 residues. CDR3 sequence: CASSVSLLGTEAFF. The CDR3 bases are TGTGCCAGCAGCGTCAGCCTATTAGGCACTGAAGCTTTCTTT. The full variable domain, completed using reference TRBV9 and TRBJ1-1, is DSGVTQTPKHLITATGQRVTLRCSPRSGDLSVYWYQQSLDQGLQFLIQYYNGEERAKGNILERFSAQQFPDLHSELNLSSLELGDSALYFCASSVSLLGTEAFFGQGTRLTVV.

This clonotype was recorded at least ten times. This sequence joins TRBV20-1 and TRBJ1-6; TRBD1 agrees at 7 bases. The germline CDR1 and CDR2 sequences are DFQATT and SNEGSKA (reference sequence). Trimming at V came to 3 bases and at J to 4 bases, leaving 15 bases not matched to a gene. The CDR3 contains 18 residues. The CDR3 spells CSASSLAREGAYNSPLHF. CDR3 DNA: TGCAGTGCTAGTAGCTTAGCCAGGGAGGGGGCTTATAATTCACCCCTCCACTTT.

The genes are TRBV28 and TRBJ1-2, with D maybe TRBD1 (5 bases). CDR3 size: 12 residues. Germline V CDR1 and CDR2: MDHEN, SYDVKM. Trimming took off 5 bases at V and 6 bases at J, with 10 bases between the two ends. In DNA form, the CDR3 reads TGTGCCAGCAGTGGGGCCTCCGATGGCTACACCTTC. Its protein is CASSGASDGYTF.

Ten or more counts support this clonotype. This rearrangement joins TRBV2 to TRBJ1-6; D remains ambiguous. This CDR3 comprises 12 residues. Germline V gives CDR1 SNHLY, CDR2 FYNNEI. V lost 6 bases and J 6 bases, leaving 6 bases between the germline ends. Here the CDR3 DNA reads TGTGCCAGCAGGAAAATTAATTCACCCCTCCACTTT. Protein sequence: CASRKINSPLHF.

This clonotype was counted many times. The CDR3 is CASSLGGAHQETQYF. The CDR3 DNA sequence: TGTGCCAGCAGCTTGGGGGGGGCCCACCAAGAGACCCAGTACTTC. The chain carries TRBV5-6 and TRBJ2-5; D assignment may be TRBD1 or TRBD2 (6 bases each). V lost 0 bases and J 0 bases, leaving 9 bases between the germline ends. CDR1 and CDR2 (germline): SGHDT, YYEEEE. This CDR3 region has 15 residues.

This clonotype has at least ten counts. As DNA, the CDR3 is TGTGCCAGCAGTTTAGAAGGACAGGGCCTTACCCGCCTCTATGGCTACACCTTC. It yields the protein CASSLEGQGLTRLYGYTF. The rearrangement joins TRBV28 to TRBJ1-2, with 8 positions matching TRBD1. The V gene end was trimmed by 2 bases and the J gene end by 4 bases; junction bases not matched to a gene: 15. The CDR3 contains 18 residues. Germline lookup yields CDR1 MDHEN and CDR2 SYDVKM.

This clonotype was seen a few times. The chain has TRBV5-1 and TRBJ1-1, with TRBD1 matching over 7 bases. The germline V gene encodes CDR1 SGHRS and CDR2 YFSETQ. The CDR3 consists of 17 residues. V shed 4 bases, J shed 4 bases, and the junction held 16 bases outside the gene matches. The DNA for the CDR3 is TGCGCCAGCAGCGTGCAAGGGGGCAGGGGACCCGGCACTGAAGCTTTCTTT. Its translation: CASSVQGGRGPGTEAFF.

This clonotype has only a few counts. The chain carries TRBV11-1 and TRBJ2-4, with 9 bases aligning to TRBD1. The V gene's germline CDR1 is SGHAT and CDR2 FQDESV (reference sequence). Trimming cost V 2 bases and J 2 bases; bases outside gene matches: 7. The CDR3 runs 17 residues. The CDR3 sequence: CASSLPGQGSPKNIQYF. For the CDR3, the DNA is TGTGCCAGCAGCTTACCGGGACAGGGTTCTCCCAAAAACATTCAGTACTTC.

The V gene is TRBV5-5, the J gene TRBJ2-5, with 7 positions matching TRBD1. The CDR3 is made up of 16 amino acids. The J segment lost 3 bases and the V segment lost 4 bases, leaving 12 bases of the junction unmatched. Germline CDR1 reads SGHKS; CDR2 reads YYEKEE (reference sequence). The CDR3 loop reads CASSLSGQREKETQYF. Written as DNA, the CDR3 is TGTGCCAGCAGCCTGTCGGGACAGAGGGAAAAAGAGACCCAGTACTTC. Based on the CDR3 plus reference TRBV5-5 and TRBJ2-5, the full variable domain is DAGVTQSPTHLIKTRGQQVTLRCSPISGHKSVSWYQQVLGQGPQFIFQYYEKEERGRGNFPDRFSARQFPNYSSELNVNALLLGDSALYLCASSLSGQREKETQYFGPGTRLLVL.

In this sample, this clonotype turned up a few times. V gene TRBV5-6 combines with J gene TRBJ1-2; 10 bases align to TRBD1. Germline CDR1 and CDR2: SGHDT and YYEEEE. This CDR3 is built from 14 residues. Trimming at V came to 2 bases and at J to 8 bases, leaving 6 bases not matched to a gene. In DNA form, the CDR3 reads TGTGCCAGCAGCTTCGACAGGGGGCAGCGCGGCTACACCTTC. Translating it yields CASSFDRGQRGYTF. Supplemented by reference TRBV5-6 and TRBJ1-2, the full variable domain reads DAGVTQSPTHLIKTRGQQVTLRCSPKSGHDTVSWYQQALGQGPQFIFQYYEEEERQRGNFPDRFSGHQFPNYSSELNVNALLLGDSALYLCASSFDRGQRGYTFGSGTRLTVV.

This clonotype has only a few counts. V is TRBV25-1 and J is TRBJ1-1; D gene ambiguous. The CDR3 runs to 14 residues. Trimming stripped 2 bases from V and 5 bases from J, with 12 bases between. Per germline, CDR1 MGHDK and CDR2 SYGVNS. The CDR3 loop is CASSEESGWTEAFF. The CDR3 DNA is TGTGCCAGCAGTGAAGAATCTGGGTGGACTGAAGCTTTCTTT.

This clonotype has only a few counts. The V and J genes are TRBV2 and TRBJ2-1; TRBD1 matches at 9 bases. This CDR3 comprises 15 residues. Trimming removed 7 bases from V and 9 bases from J; junction bases left unmatched: 13. The germline V gene encodes CDR1 SNHLY and CDR2 FYNNEI. CDR3 amino acids: CASTLEGTGIGEQFF. The CDR3 DNA reads TGTGCCAGCACCCTTGAGGGGACAGGGATCGGTGAGCAGTTCTTC.

The chain uses TRBV11-3 and TRBJ2-4; 11 bases map to TRBD2. J was trimmed by 4 bases and V by 5 bases; bases with no gene match: 4. The CDR3 sequence is 15 residues long. Looked up from germline, CDR1 is SGHNT and CDR2 is YENEEA. CDR3 in DNA: TGTGCCAGCAGCGTAAGGACTAGCGGGAAAAACATTCAGTACTTC. This sequence encodes CASSVRTSGKNIQYF.

Ten or more counts support this clonotype. The chain joins TRBV5-1 to TRBJ1-1; D gene uncertain. Germline V CDR1 and CDR2: SGHRS, YFSETQ. CDR3 length: 13 residues. The V gene lost 0 bases and the J gene lost 4 bases, with 7 bases spanning the gap. The CDR3 coding sequence is TGCGCCAGCAGCTTGGACAGCCCCACTGAAGCTTTCTTT. Its protein is CASSLDSPTEAFF.

This chain connects TRBV6-6 to TRBJ1-2; D might be TRBD1 (5 bases). V lost 2 bases and J 6 bases, leaving 13 bases between the germline ends. CDR3 length: 14 amino acids. The germline gives CDR1 MNHNY, CDR2 SVGAGI (reference sequence). This chain's CDR3 is CASSYPAGADGYTF. In DNA form, the CDR3 reads TGTGCCAGCAGTTACCCTGCCGGGGCAGATGGCTACACCTTC.

CDR3 DNA: TGTGCCAGTAGACTCAGGGGGCTAACTGAAGCTTTCTTT. Its protein product is CASRLRGLTEAFF. V usage is TRBV19 and J usage is TRBJ1-1; 8 bases map to TRBD1. The CDR3 loop spans 13 amino acids. J lost 5 bases, V lost 6 bases, and 5 bases had no gene match. Germline V gene data show CDR1 as LNHDA and CDR2 as SQIVND (reference sequence). Together with reference TRBV19 and TRBJ1-1, the CDR3 gives the full variable domain: DGGITQSPKYLFRKEGQNVTLSCEQNLNHDAMYWYRQDPGQGLRLIYYSQIVNDFQKGDIAEGYSVSREKKESFPLTVTSAQKNPTAFYLCASRLRGLTEAFFGQGTRLTVV.

The table lists this clonotype with many counts. The genes are TRBV6-2 or TRBV6-3 and TRBJ1-1; a weak D match, TRBD1 (5 bases). CDR1 is MNHEY and CDR2 is SVGEGT in the germline V gene. This CDR3 spans 14 amino acids. The V end was cut by 10 bases, the J end by 4 bases, with 19 bases between. CDR3 sequence: CATNTLDTFTEAFF. The CDR3 DNA reads as TGTGCCACCAATACTTTGGACACTTTCACTGAAGCTTTCTTT.

The table lists this clonotype with a few counts. This chain joins TRBV6-5 and TRBJ2-3, with D tentatively TRBD1 (5 bases). V lost 3 bases and J lost 3, with 10 bases in between. Per germline, CDR1 MNHEY and CDR2 SVGAGI. CDR3 length: 14 residues. The CDR3 coding sequence is TGTGCCAGCAGTTATGGGGCCTCGACAGATACGCAGTATTTT. Translating it yields CASSYGASTDTQYF.

Only a few counts were recorded for this clonotype. J is TRBJ1-1 and V is TRBV27; no clear D. Germline assignment: CDR1 MNHEY and CDR2 SMNVEV (reference sequence). V was clipped by 7 bases and J by 11 bases, with 5 bases between them. This CDR3 contains 8 residues. CDR3 sequence (DNA): TGTGCCAGCACTGGGGCTTTCTTT. The encoded protein is CASTGAFF.

This clonotype was seen more than once but under ten times. The chain employs TRBV21-1 and TRBJ2-7. TRBV21-1 is tagged as a pseudogene. There are 14 residues in the CDR3. The CDR3 nucleotides read TGTGCCAGCAGCAAAGACGCAGACTCCTACGAGCAGTACTTC. Translation gives CASSKDADSYEQYF.

J is TRBJ2-3 and V is TRBV3-1; no clear D. Trimming pared 4 bases from V and 6 bases from J, leaving 17 bases between. The CDR3 sequence is 15 residues long. Germline lookup yields CDR1 LGHDT and CDR2 YNNKEL (reference sequence). CDR3 coding DNA: TGTGCCAGCAGCCCATTCCTCCCATCGGTGGATACGCAGTATTTT. This sequence encodes CASSPFLPSVDTQYF.

In its sample, this clonotype was seen many times. The chain is built from TRBV20-1 and TRBJ2-3; TRBD2 might be the D (5 bases). This CDR3 comprises 13 residues. Germline lookup yields CDR1 DFQATT and CDR2 SNEGSKA (reference sequence). The CDR3 nucleotides are TGCGCAGGACGGGATGTTCGCACAGATACGCAGTATTTT. This sequence encodes CAGRDVRTDTQYF.

This clonotype was seen many times. V usage is TRBV18 and J usage is TRBJ1-2; weak D call: TRBD1 (5 bases). V lost 2 bases and J 5 bases, leaving 12 bases between the germline ends. CDR1 KGHSH and CDR2 LQKENI come from the germline V gene. This CDR3 is built from 14 residues. In nucleotides, the CDR3 is TGTGCCAGCTCACCAGACGGACACGTTTATGGCTACACCTTC. It encodes CASSPDGHVYGYTF.